This T cell receptor beta chain was identified during a study of shared clonotypes between healthy human individuals (dated by TCRdb to about 2020). Study-level background: Two women and three men aged 18 to 49 years were included in the cohort. For each donor, CD4 naive and CD4 memory were each given three plates, CD8 naive was given two plates, and CD8 memory was given one plate. Blood TCR repertoires of four to six healthy adults were deeply sequenced to estimate repertoire size and the extent of clonotype sharing between individuals. Libraries were prepared and TCR repertoires were sequenced by different laboratories using diverse techniques, in order to increase sequencing depth and limit assay-specific biases. Between about 0.8 and 9 billion PBMCs per donor were obtained by leukapheresis.

On this clone itself: It lacks a known antigen. No qualities accompany the bases; no much larger clone lies one base away.

Using the deep immunoSEQ assay, multiplex PCR amplified TCR CDR3 regions from genomic DNA. Extracted genomic DNA from each cell subset was distributed evenly across all wells of several immunoSEQ 96-well plates, and each plate was treated as a replicate. For sorted subsets, each replicate PCR was loaded with roughly 0.2 ug genomic DNA, equivalent to about 33,000 T cell genomes. The purified libraries were quantified using a Qubit 3.0 fluorometer, sized with a Bioanalyzer 2100, and then quantified again using the KAPA Library Quantification kit. Every immunoSEQ 96-well plate was sequenced on a separate single-read 150-cycle Illumina NextSeq 550 flow cell. The study's own analysis went as follows. Because the immunoSEQ output included only junctional sequences and no quality scores, the filtering could not be the same as the filtering used for full-length reads. Sequences were annotated with PyIR, a Python wrapper for IgBLAST v1.9, using IMGT germline references to assign V/J genes and CDR3. Reads were removed for weak V/J assignments (E-value above 1e-6), missing CDR3, stop codons, out-of-frame junctions, or ambiguous translated residues. V3J clonotypes were defined as sequences sharing the same inferred V gene, J gene, and CDR3 amino acid sequence. To compute the percentage overlap between repertoires, the number of shared unique clonotypes was divided by the size of the smaller repertoire. Richness of each repertoire was evaluated using RTK rarefaction, the Chao1 estimator, and Recon v2.1 estimates of unobserved clonotypes. OLGA was used to compute generation probabilities for all TCRbeta clonotypes that the gDNA method yielded from a few donors. The clones in this table, taken by TCRdb from immuneACCESS, are in-frame only. Not every clone is retained; where verified, under half of the shortfall comes from an unresolved V gene, and the cause of the rest is unknown. The DNA was the basis for D and trimming; V, J and clone size are from that table. This sample comprises about 2 million clones, 85% to 95% of them detected only once. In total, the top ten clones hold 0.13% of the sample.

At the junction V is shortened by 3 bases and J by 2 bases; bases outside the gene matches: 6. The CDR3, cysteine through phenylalanine, is 16 amino acids long. The only DNA kept is the CDR3, 48 bases in frame from the first base. CDR1 SGDLS and CDR2 YYNGEE were looked up in the germline V gene. The full study reports these points: Higher generation probabilities were observed for clonotypes shared by all four sorted-subset donors than for non-shared clonotypes. When four donors were compared, the shared fraction of clonotypes was about 5.5% for naive CD4, roughly 3.3% for naive CD8, 2.3% for memory CD4, and 0.4% for memory CD8. Because the study included a small number of donors, the genetic and exposure-history diversity represented was limited. Rarefaction of sorted-subset datasets indicated incomplete sequencing despite the large sequencing depth. Sampling was limited to blood, and TCR repertoires in tissue likely differ from TCR repertoires in blood. Pairwise subsampling led to the expectation that sequencing depth would affect the degree of clonotype sharing among donors. Naive subsets generally had larger estimated clonotype richness than memory subsets did.

The donors were healthy, HIV-negative adults with no recently reported acute infections or vaccinations. Only Caucasian adults living in Nashville, Tennessee, USA were represented among the donors. CD4+ T cells were enriched by magnetic negative selection; naive cells were then positively selected on CD45RA, and the negative fraction formed the memory subset. Blood was obtained by leukapheresis, after which PBMCs were separated by Ficoll-Histopaque density gradient centrifugation and cryopreserved in liquid nitrogen vapor phase. Purity and quantity of every magnetically sorted T cell population were checked by analytical flow cytometry. From each sorted fraction, genomic DNA was isolated and quantified by UV absorbance on a Nanodrop 2000c.

This receptor chain uses TRBV9 and TRBJ2-3, with 10 central nucleotides matching TRBD2. The sequencing input was naive CD4+ T cells sorted from blood. This specimen's cell subset or site label, interpreted: CD45RA+ positively selected. This TCR derives from a man in his late teens or twenties in good health. In nucleotide form, the sequence is TGTGCCAGCAGCGGAAGGACTAGCGGAAACACAGATACGCAGTATTTT. Its amino acids are CASSGRTSGNTDTQYF. The variable domain in full, with residues beyond the CDR3 obtained from the reference TRBV9 and TRBJ2-3 genes, is DSGVTQTPKHLITATGQRVTLRCSPRSGDLSVYWYQQSLDQGLQFLIQYYNGEERAKGNILERFSAQQFPDLHSELNLSSLELGDSALYFCASSGRTSGNTDTQYFGPGTRLTVL.